Each of the 24 T cell receptor beta chains below was sequenced from the same sample in a study of blood T cell repertoires in COVID-19. Sequenced by immunoSEQ multiplex PCR; TCRdb stores in-frame clones only, minus some. This table has around 300,000 clones, approximately 89% appearing once. The sequencing sample was made of PBMCs or T cells enriched from blood (not recorded which). The source of these receptors is a woman aged 60 to 75 who had recovered from COVID-19.

The gene calls are TRBV3-1 (or the pseudogene TRBV3-2) and TRBJ2-1, with 9 bases that match TRBD2. The CDR3 has 17 residues. With 4 bases clipped from V and 6 bases from J, the junction kept 13 bases outside the gene matches. CDR1 and CDR2 from the germline V gene are LGHDT and YNNKEL (reference sequence). This CDR3 reads CASSPRSGGLASNEQFF. The CDR3 region has the DNA TGTGCCAGCAGCCCTAGGAGCGGAGGACTAGCGTCCAATGAGCAGTTCTTC.

V is TRBV5-1 and J is TRBJ2-1, with TRBD2 as a possible D gene (6 bases). There are 13 residues in the CDR3. The V and J ends lost 2 bases and 8 bases respectively, with 11 bases between them. Germline V lookup: CDR1 SGHRS, CDR2 YFSETQ. The CDR3 DNA is TGCGCCAGCAGCTTACCGGACTATTATGAGCAGTTCTTC. Its translation is CASSLPDYYEQFF.

This clone appeared once. The rearrangement links TRBV28 to TRBJ1-2; TRBD1 matches 8 bases. CDR1 and CDR2 (germline): MDHEN, SYDVKM. With 4 bases clipped from V and 8 bases from J, the junction kept 9 bases outside the gene matches. The CDR3 covers 14 residues. CDR3 residues: CASSYGTGTWGYTF. The CDR3 DNA reads TGTGCCAGCAGTTATGGGACAGGAACATGGGGCTACACCTTC.

V usage is TRBV9 and J usage is TRBJ1-3, with D maybe TRBD1 (5 bases). This CDR3 contains 15 residues. CDR1 is SGDLS, CDR2 YYNGEE, per germline. The germline V and J ends were trimmed by 3 bases and 0 bases, with 10 bases remaining between them. The CDR3 bases are TGTGCCAGCAGCGAGGACACCTTCTCTGGAAACACCATATATTTT. Translation gives CASSEDTFSGNTIYF.

The chain is built from TRBV5-1 and TRBJ1-2; D perhaps matches TRBD1 (6 bases). This CDR3 has 13 residues. Trimming took 4 bases from V and 6 from J, leaving 13 bases between them. Germline V gives CDR1 SGHRS, CDR2 YFSETQ. CDR3 nucleotide sequence: TGCGCCAGCAGCCGTTGGGGGGGCGATGGCTACACCTTC. Translating it yields CASSRWGGDGYTF. Complete variable domain (other parts from reference TRBV5-1 and TRBJ1-2): KAGVTQTPRYLIKTRGQQVTLSCSPISGHRSVSWYQQTPGQGLQFLFEYFSETQRNKGNFPGRFSGRQFSNSRSEMNVSTLELGDSALYLCASSRWGGDGYTFGSGTRLTVV.

This clone was detected once. This chain joins TRBV6-1 and TRBJ1-6; TRBD1 matches at 10 bases. Trimming at V came to 4 bases and at J to 7 bases, leaving 13 bases not matched to a gene. The germline V gene encodes CDR1 MNHNS and CDR2 SASEGT. This CDR3 has 18 residues. CDR3 bases: TGTGCCAGCAGTGTCGGGGGGGACAGGGGAGTTTACAATTCACCCCTCCACTTT. Amino acid sequence: CASSVGGDRGVYNSPLHF.

The genes are TRBV2 and TRBJ1-2, with 7 bases fitting TRBD1. This CDR3 has 14 residues. V lost 4 bases to trimming and J lost 6 bases; unmatched junction nucleotides: 8. Looked up from germline, CDR1 is SNHLY and CDR2 is FYNNEI. This CDR3 reads CASSVQGRFDGYTF. The CDR3 DNA follows: TGTGCCAGCAGTGTACAGGGGAGGTTTGATGGCTACACCTTC. The full variable domain, in which reference TRBV2 and TRBJ1-2 provide the parts outside the CDR3, is EPEVTQTPSHQVTQMGQEVILRCVPISNHLYFYWYRQILGQKVEFLVSFYNNEISEKSEIFDDQFSVERPDGSNFTLKIRSTKLEDSAMYFCASSVQGRFDGYTFGSGTRLTVV.

The chain has TRBV7-3 and TRBJ2-5, with TRBD1 matching 11 bases. The ends lost 5 bases at V and 6 bases at J; junction bases unmatched: 5. CDR3 size: 14 residues. Germline V gene data show CDR1 as SGHTA and CDR2 as FQGTGA. CDR3 coding DNA: TGTGCCAGCAGCGAGGGACAGGGGGTTCAGACCCAGTACTTC. Residues: CASSEGQGVQTQYF.

This sequence joins TRBV30 and TRBJ2-7; 9 bases match TRBD1. The V segment lost 0 bases and the J segment 3 bases; nucleotides outside the gene matches: 3. Germline V gene data show CDR1 as GTSNPN and CDR2 as SVGIG (reference sequence). This CDR3 has 14 amino acids. The CDR3 loop is CAWSVSTGGYEQYF. The CDR3 DNA follows: TGTGCCTGGAGTGTATCGACAGGGGGCTACGAGCAGTACTTC.

The V gene is TRBV2, the J gene TRBJ2-3, with 8 bases fitting TRBD2. Unmatched junction bases numbered 5, after V lost 7 bases and J lost 5 bases. Looked up from germline, CDR1 is SNHLY and CDR2 is FYNNEI. This CDR3 comprises 13 residues. The CDR3 DNA is TGTGCCAGCAATTTGGCGGGAGGAGATACGCAGTATTTT. Its protein product is CASNLAGGDTQYF.

The V gene is TRBV5-1, the J gene TRBJ2-1, with a weak D call TRBD1 (5 bases). Trimming removed 3 bases from V and 7 bases from J, with 11 bases in between. This CDR3 spans 13 amino acids. Germline assignment: CDR1 SGHRS and CDR2 YFSETQ. CDR3 nucleotides: TGCGCCAGCAGCTACCAGGGTCGGAATGAGCAGTTCTTC. This translates into CASSYQGRNEQFF.

This chain links TRBV7-2 with TRBJ2-1, with a weak D call TRBD1 (6 bases). The germline V gene has CDR1 SGHTA and CDR2 FQGNSA. The CDR3 covers 15 residues. V lost 5 bases to trimming and J lost 8 bases, with 19 bases between them. CDR3: CASSPTRARGHEQFF. In nucleotides, the CDR3 is TGTGCCAGCAGCCCCACCAGGGCCAGGGGTCATGAGCAGTTCTTC. Full variable domain (rest looked up from reference TRBV7-2 and TRBJ2-1): GAGVSQSPSNKVTEKGKDVELRCDPISGHTALYWYRQSLGQGLEFLIYFQGNSAPDKSGLPSDRFSAERTGGSVSTLTIQRTQQEDSAVYLCASSPTRARGHEQFFGPGTRLTVL.

This clone was counted a single time. V gene TRBV7-6 combines with J gene TRBJ2-3; D might be TRBD2 (5 bases). V lost 1 base to trimming and J lost 6 bases, with 11 bases between them. CDR1 is SGHVS, CDR2 FNYEAQ, per germline. This CDR3 is built from 14 residues. CDR3 amino acids: CASSLGTLMDTQYF. The DNA for the CDR3 is TGTGCCAGCAGCTTAGGGACTCTGATGGATACGCAGTATTTT.

This chain joins TRBV30 and TRBJ2-3; D is ambiguous. Germline assignment: CDR1 GTSNPN and CDR2 SVGIG (reference sequence). The V end was cut by 4 bases, the J end by 2 bases, with 7 bases between. The CDR3 extends over 12 amino acids. The CDR3 DNA follows: TGTGCCTGGACTTATTCCACAGATACGCAGTATTTT. It codes for CAWTYSTDTQYF.

V usage is TRBV30 and J usage is TRBJ2-7, with 11 bases aligning to TRBD2. Trimming at V came to 2 bases and at J to 2 bases, leaving 14 bases not matched to a gene. The germline V gene encodes CDR1 GTSNPN and CDR2 SVGIG (reference sequence). This CDR3 region has 18 residues. DNA of the CDR3: TGTGCCTGGAGTCCACCGGGACTAGCGGATCTAAGTACCTACGAGCAGTACTTC. Its translation: CAWSPPGLADLSTYEQYF.

The chain employs TRBV7-9 and TRBJ2-2; D is possibly TRBD2 (5 bases). V lost 5 bases and J 4 bases, leaving 11 bases between the germline ends. Per the germline V gene, CDR1 is SEHNR and CDR2 is FQNEAQ (reference sequence). CDR3 length equals 14 residues. The CDR3 spells CASSPTRSTGELFF. The CDR3 DNA reads as TGTGCCAGCAGCCCTACTAGATCCACCGGGGAGCTGTTTTTT.

The V and J genes are TRBV5-3 and TRBJ2-3; perhaps TRBD1 as D (6 bases). TRBV5-3 is an ORF; its function is uncertain. The V end lost 5 bases, the J end lost 0 bases, and 10 bases lay between the germline ends. CDR3 length equals 14 residues. The CDR3 loop is CARSSTGSTDTQYF. CDR3 sequence (DNA): TGTGCCAGAAGTAGCACAGGGAGCACAGATACGCAGTATTTT.

This clone came up a few times. The chain is built from TRBV5-4 and TRBJ1-3; 8 nucleotides match TRBD1. This CDR3 is 15 amino acids long. Germline trimming cut 4 bases from V and 0 bases from J; bases unmatched to any gene: 3. Germline V lookup: CDR1 SGHNT, CDR2 YYREEE (reference sequence). The DNA of the CDR3 is TGTGCCAGCAGCCTTACAGGGGGCTCTGGAAACACCATATATTTT. Its translation is CASSLTGGSGNTIYF.

CDR3 nucleotide sequence: TGTGCCAGCAGCCGAGGACAGGGGGCGCCAGGGGCCAACGTCCTGACTTTC. It codes for CASSRGQGAPGANVLTF. The chain has TRBV28 and TRBJ2-6; 11 positions agree with TRBD1. J gave up 4 bases and V 6 bases, and 8 bases lay outside the gene matches. This CDR3 region has 17 residues. The germline V gene encodes CDR1 MDHEN and CDR2 SYDVKM.

This clone was seen more than once but under ten times. The chain is built from TRBV5-1 and TRBJ2-2; 8 bases fit TRBD2. V shed 2 bases and J 5 bases; nucleotides not matched to a gene: 5. The germline V gene has CDR1 SGHRS and CDR2 YFSETQ. The CDR3 has 15 amino acids. CDR3 amino acids: CASSLPGGQTGELFF. CDR3 bases: TGCGCCAGCAGCTTACCGGGGGGGCAGACCGGGGAGCTGTTTTTT.

This clone came up once. The chain carries TRBV4-2 and TRBJ1-2; D unresolved. Germline V gene sequence: CDR1 LGHNA, CDR2 YNFKEQ. V lost 0 bases and J 8 bases, leaving 10 bases between the germline ends. The CDR3 spans 13 residues. CDR3 sequence reads: CASSQDISQGYTF. CDR3 coding DNA: TGTGCCAGCAGCCAAGATATCAGTCAGGGCTACACCTTC.

The V call is TRBV5-1, the J call TRBJ1-2; D is possibly TRBD1 (6 bases). Germline V gene sequence: CDR1 SGHRS, CDR2 YFSETQ. Trimming took off 0 bases at V and 8 bases at J, with 11 bases between the two ends. The CDR3 sequence is 13 residues long. The CDR3 loop is CASSLEQGSGYTF. The CDR3 DNA reads TGCGCCAGCAGCTTGGAACAGGGTAGCGGCTACACCTTC.

V and J are TRBV4-1 and TRBJ2-7; TRBD1 matches 7 bases. CDR1 is MGHRA and CDR2 is YSYEKL in the germline V gene. There are 14 residues in the CDR3. With 2 bases clipped from V and 5 bases from J, the junction kept 6 bases outside the gene matches. The CDR3 DNA reads TGCGCCAGCAGCCAATCCGGGACAGTTGACGAGCAGTACTTC. It codes for CASSQSGTVDEQYF.

The CDR3 coding sequence is TGTGCCAGCCAACAGACTAGCGGGGGATACAATGAGCAGTTCTTC. Its translation: CASQQTSGGYNEQFF. The rearrangement uses TRBV9 and TRBJ2-1; 12 positions agree with TRBD2. Germline CDR1 is SGDLS and CDR2 is YYNGEE. CDR3 length equals 15 residues. Unmatched junction bases numbered 6, after V lost 7 bases and J lost 4 bases.